This T cell receptor (beta chain) stems from a study of monozygotic twins with inflammatory bowel disease. Study findings and constraints: With others, IBD patients shared fewer clonotypes than healthy twins did, especially with disease activity. Separate T cell subtypes could not be resolved from one another.

With respect to this clonotype: The antigen remains undetermined.

CDR3 length equals 14 residues. Germline assignment: CDR1 SGHDT and CDR2 YYEEEE. Two nested PCRs, of about 16 and 10 cycles, processed TCRalpha and TCRbeta cDNA. TCRdb re-called the 5' RACE reads and gives one entry per CDR3 protein, without DNA. Seen in this sample are some 89,000 distinct CDR3 sequences; the ten most common clones hold about 8%. The genes are TRBV5-6 and TRBJ1-2; as DNA is missing, the TRBD1 call by TCRdb cannot be tested. Source material: blood. This sequence was found in a human donor with ulcerative colitis or Crohn's disease, or a healthy co-twin of an affected twin (not recorded which). CDR3 loop: CASNTGPINYGYTF. The whole variable domain, filled in from reference TRBV5-6 and TRBJ1-2, reads DAGVTQSPTHLIKTRGQQVTLRCSPKSGHDTVSWYQQALGQGPQFIFQYYEEEERQRGNFPDRFSGHQFPNYSSELNVNALLLGDSALYLCASNTGPINYGYTFGSGTRLTVV.